Included here is one T cell receptor beta chain sequence, with context. The data derive from a study of blood T cell repertoires in COVID-19. Clones were sequenced by immunoSEQ multiplex PCR, and TCRdb holds only the in-frame ones, with some missing. Among roughly 200,000 clones listed, 70% to 80% were seen once. The trim removed 6 bases at V and 4 bases at J, leaving 7 bases unmatched. CDR3 length: 14 residues. CDR1 is SGHAT, CDR2 FQNNGV, per germline. The sequenced sample consisted of peripheral blood. The rearrangement joins TRBV11-2 to TRBJ2-3; 7 bases are shared with TRBD2. The clonotype was recovered from a woman aged 40 to 50 with COVID-19, enrolled during active disease. The CDR3 reads CASRRGIPSDTQYF. The CDR3 DNA is TGTGCCAGCAGGCGGGGGATCCCATCAGATACGCAGTATTTT.